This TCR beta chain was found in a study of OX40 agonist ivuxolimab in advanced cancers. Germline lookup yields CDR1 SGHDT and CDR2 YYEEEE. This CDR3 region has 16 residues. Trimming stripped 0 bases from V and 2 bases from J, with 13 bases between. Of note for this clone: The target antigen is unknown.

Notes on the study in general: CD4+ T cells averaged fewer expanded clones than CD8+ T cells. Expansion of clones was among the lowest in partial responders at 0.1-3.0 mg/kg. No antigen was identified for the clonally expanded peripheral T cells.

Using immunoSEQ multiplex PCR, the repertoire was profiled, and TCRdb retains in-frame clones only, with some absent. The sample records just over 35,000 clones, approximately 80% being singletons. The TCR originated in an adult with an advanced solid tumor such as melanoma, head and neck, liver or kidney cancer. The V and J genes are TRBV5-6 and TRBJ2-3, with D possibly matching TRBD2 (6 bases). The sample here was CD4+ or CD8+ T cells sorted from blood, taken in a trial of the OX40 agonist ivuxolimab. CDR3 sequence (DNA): TGTGCCAGCAGCTTGGGGGGAGGTCCATTCACAGATACGCAGTATTTT. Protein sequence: CASSLGGGPFTDTQYF.